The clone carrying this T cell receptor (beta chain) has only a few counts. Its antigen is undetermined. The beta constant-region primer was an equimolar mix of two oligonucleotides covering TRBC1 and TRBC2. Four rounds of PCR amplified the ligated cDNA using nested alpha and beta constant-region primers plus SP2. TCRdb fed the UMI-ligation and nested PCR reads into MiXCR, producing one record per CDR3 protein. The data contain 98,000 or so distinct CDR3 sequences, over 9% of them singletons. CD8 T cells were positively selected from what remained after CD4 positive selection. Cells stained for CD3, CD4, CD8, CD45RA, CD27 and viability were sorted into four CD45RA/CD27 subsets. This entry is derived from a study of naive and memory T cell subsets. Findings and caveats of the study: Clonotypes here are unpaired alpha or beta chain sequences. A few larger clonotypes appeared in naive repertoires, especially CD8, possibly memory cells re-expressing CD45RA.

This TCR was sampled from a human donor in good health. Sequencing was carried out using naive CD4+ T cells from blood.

The CDR3 loop is CASDRDRGQPQHF. Written as DNA, the CDR3 is TGTGCCTCTGACAGGGACAGAGGTCAGCCCCAGCATTTT. This chain joins TRBV6-6 and TRBJ1-5; 7 bases fit TRBD1. This CDR3 spans 13 amino acids. CDR1 and CDR2 from the germline V gene are MNHNY and SVGAGI (reference sequence). The J segment lost 6 bases and the V segment lost 11 bases, leaving 10 bases of the junction unmatched.